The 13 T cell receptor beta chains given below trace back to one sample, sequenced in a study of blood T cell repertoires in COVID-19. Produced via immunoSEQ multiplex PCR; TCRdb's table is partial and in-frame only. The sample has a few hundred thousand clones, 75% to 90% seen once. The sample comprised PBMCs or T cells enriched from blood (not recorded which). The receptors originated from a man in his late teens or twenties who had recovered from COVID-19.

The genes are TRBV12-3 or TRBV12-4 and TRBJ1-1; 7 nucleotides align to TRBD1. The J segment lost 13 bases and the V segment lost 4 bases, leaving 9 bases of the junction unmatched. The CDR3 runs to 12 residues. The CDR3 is CASSYRDRDSFF. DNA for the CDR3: TGTGCCAGCAGTTACCGGGACCGGGACAGTTTCTTT.

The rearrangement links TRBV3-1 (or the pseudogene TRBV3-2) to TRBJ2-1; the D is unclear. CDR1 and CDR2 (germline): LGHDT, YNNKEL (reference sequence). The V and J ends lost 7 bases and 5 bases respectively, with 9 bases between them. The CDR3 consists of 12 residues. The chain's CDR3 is CASTSTNNEQFF. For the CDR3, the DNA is TGTGCCAGCACCAGCACTAACAATGAGCAGTTCTTC.

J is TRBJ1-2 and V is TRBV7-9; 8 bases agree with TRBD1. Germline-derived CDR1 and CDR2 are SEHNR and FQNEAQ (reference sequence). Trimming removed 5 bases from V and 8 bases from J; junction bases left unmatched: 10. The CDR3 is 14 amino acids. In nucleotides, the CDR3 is TGTGCCAGCAGCAAAGGGCCAGGGGGCGGGGGCTACACCTTC. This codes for CASSKGPGGGGYTF.

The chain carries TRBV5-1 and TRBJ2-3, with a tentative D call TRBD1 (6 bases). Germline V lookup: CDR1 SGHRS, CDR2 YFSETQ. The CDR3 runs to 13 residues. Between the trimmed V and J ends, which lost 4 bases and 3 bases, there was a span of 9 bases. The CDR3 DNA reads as TGCGCCAGCAGCCAGGGACAAACAGATACGCAGTATTTT. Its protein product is CASSQGQTDTQYF.

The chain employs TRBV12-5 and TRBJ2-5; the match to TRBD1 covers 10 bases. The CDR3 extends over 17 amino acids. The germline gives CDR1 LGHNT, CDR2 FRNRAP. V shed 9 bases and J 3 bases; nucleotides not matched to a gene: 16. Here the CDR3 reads CASRRDRGLSREETQYF. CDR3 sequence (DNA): TGTGCTAGCCGCCGGGACAGGGGCTTATCTAGGGAAGAGACCCAGTACTTC.

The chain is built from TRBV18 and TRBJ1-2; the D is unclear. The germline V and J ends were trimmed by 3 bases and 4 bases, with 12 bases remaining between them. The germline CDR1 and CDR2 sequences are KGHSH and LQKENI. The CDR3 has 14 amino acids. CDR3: CASSPRETIYGYTF. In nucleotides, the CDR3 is TGTGCCAGCTCACCTCGGGAGACCATCTATGGCTACACCTTC. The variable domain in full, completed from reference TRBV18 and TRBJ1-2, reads NAGVMQNPRHLVRRRGQEARLRCSPMKGHSHVYWYRQLPEEGLKFMVYLQKENIIDESGMPKERFSAEFPKEGPSILRIQQVVRGDSAAYFCASSPRETIYGYTFGSGTRLTVV.

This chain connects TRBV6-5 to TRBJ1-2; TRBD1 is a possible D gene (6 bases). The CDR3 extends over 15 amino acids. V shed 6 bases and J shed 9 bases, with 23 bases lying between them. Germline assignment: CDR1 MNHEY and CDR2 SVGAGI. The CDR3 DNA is TGTGCCAGCAGAACTACCGGGACACATCTCGGAAGCTACACCTTC. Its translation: CASRTTGTHLGSYTF.

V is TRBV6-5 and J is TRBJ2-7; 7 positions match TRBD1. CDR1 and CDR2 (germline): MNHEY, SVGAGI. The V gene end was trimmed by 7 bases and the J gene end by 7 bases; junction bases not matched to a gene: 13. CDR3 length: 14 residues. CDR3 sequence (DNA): TGTGCCAGCAAGAAACCAGGGGGTACGTTAGAGCAGTACTTC. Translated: CASKKPGGTLEQYF.

CDR3: CASSPRTVEKLFF. The CDR3 DNA reads TGTGCCAGCAGCCCCCGGACAGTTGAAAAACTGTTTTTT. This sequence joins TRBV3-1 (or the pseudogene TRBV3-2) and TRBJ1-4; possibly TRBD1 for D (6 bases). Deletions cut 4 bases from V and 7 bases from J, with 10 bases between. In germline, CDR1 is LGHDT, CDR2 YNNKEL (reference sequence). The CDR3 spans 13 residues.

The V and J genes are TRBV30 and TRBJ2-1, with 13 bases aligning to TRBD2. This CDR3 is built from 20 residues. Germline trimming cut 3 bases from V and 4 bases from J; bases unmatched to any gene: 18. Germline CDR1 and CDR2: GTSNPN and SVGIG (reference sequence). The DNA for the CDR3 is TGTGCCTGGAGCGGCGGTCAGGGCGGACTAGCGGGAGTGCCGTACAATGAGCAGTTCTTC. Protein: CAWSGGQGGLAGVPYNEQFF.

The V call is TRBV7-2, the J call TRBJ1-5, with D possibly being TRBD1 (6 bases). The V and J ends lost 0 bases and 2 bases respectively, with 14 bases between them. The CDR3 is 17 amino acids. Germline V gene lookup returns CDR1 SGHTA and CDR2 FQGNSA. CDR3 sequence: CASSLAWAGVGNQPQHF. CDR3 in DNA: TGTGCCAGCAGCTTAGCGTGGGCAGGGGTCGGCAATCAGCCCCAGCATTTT.

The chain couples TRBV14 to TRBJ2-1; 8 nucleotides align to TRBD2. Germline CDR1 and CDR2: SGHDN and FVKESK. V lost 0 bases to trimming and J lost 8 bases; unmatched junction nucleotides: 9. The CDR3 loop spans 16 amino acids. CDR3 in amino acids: CASSQESRGGSDEQFF. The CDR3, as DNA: TGTGCCAGCAGCCAAGAAAGTCGGGGGGGGTCAGATGAGCAGTTCTTC.

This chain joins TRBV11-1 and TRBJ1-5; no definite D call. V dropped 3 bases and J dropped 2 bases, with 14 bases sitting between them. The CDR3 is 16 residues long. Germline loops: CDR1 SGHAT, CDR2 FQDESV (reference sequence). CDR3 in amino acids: CASSLVTGYRNQPQHF. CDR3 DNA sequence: TGTGCCAGCAGCTTGGTGACGGGTTACCGCAATCAGCCCCAGCATTTT.